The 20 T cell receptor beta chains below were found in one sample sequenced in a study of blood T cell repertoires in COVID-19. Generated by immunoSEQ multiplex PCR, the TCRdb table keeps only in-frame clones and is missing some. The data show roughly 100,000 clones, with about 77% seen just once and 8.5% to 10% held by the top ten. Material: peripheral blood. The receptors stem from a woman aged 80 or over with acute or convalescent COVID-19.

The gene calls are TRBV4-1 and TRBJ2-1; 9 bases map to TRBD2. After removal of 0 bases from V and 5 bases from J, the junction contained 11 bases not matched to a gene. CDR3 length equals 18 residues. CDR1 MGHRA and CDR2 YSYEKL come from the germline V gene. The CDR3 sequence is CASSQDRSSGTSHNEQFF. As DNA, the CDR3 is TGCGCCAGCAGCCAAGATCGGTCTAGCGGGACAAGCCACAATGAGCAGTTCTTC.

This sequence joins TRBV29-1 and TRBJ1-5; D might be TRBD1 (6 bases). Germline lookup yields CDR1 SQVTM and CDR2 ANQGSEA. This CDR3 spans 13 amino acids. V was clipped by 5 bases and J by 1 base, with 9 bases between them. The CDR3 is CSVQQGSNQPQHF. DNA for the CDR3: TGCAGCGTTCAACAGGGAAGCAATCAGCCCCAGCATTTT.

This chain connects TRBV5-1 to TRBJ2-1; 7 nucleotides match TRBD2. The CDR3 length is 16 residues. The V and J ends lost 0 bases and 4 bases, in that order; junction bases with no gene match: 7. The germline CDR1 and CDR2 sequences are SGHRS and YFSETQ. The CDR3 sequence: CASSLGGGPAYNEQFF. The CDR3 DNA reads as TGCGCCAGCAGCTTGGGCGGGGGTCCGGCGTACAATGAGCAGTTCTTC. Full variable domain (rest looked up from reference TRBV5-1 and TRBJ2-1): KAGVTQTPRYLIKTRGQQVTLSCSPISGHRSVSWYQQTPGQGLQFLFEYFSETQRNKGNFPGRFSGRQFSNSRSEMNVSTLELGDSALYLCASSLGGGPAYNEQFFGPGTRLTVL.

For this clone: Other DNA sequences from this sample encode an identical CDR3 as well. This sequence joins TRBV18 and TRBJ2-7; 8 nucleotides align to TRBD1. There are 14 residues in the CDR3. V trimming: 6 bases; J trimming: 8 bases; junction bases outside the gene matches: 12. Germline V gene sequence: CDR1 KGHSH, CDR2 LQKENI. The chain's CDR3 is CASSQTGANTKQYF. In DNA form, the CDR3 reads TGTGCCAGCTCGCAGACAGGGGCCAACACCAAGCAGTACTTC.

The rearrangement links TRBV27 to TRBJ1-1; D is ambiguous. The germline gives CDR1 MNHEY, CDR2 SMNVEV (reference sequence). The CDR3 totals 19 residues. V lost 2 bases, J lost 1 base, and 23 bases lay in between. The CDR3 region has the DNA TGTGCCAGCAGTTTACAACCTACCTTGCCGGGCACTAGGAACACTGAAGCTTTCTTT. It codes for CASSLQPTLPGTRNTEAFF.

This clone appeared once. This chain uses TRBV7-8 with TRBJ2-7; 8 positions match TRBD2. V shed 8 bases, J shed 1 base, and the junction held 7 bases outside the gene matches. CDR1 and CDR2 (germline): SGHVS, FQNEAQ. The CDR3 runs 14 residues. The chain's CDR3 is CASSREGGSYEQYF. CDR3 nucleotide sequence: TGTGCCAGCTCCCGGGAGGGAGGATCCTACGAGCAGTACTTC.

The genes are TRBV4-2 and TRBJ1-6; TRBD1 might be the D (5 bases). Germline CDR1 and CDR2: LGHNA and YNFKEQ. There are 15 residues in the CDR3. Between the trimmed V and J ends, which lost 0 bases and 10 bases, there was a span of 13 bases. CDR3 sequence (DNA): TGTGCCAGCAGCCAAGACGGGCAGGGTGGCTCACCCCTCCACTTT. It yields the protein CASSQDGQGGSPLHF.

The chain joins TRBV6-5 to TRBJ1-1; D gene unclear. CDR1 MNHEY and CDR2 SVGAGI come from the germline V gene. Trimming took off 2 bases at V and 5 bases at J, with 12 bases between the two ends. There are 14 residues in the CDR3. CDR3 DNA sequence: TGTGCCAGCAGTTACCAACCGGGAGGAACTGAAGCTTTCTTT. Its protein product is CASSYQPGGTEAFF.

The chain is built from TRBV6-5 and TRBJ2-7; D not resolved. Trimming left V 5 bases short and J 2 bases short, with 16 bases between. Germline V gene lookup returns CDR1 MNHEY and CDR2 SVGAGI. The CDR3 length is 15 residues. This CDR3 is CASSKFDPTAYEQYF. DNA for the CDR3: TGTGCCAGCAGTAAATTTGACCCCACAGCCTACGAGCAGTACTTC.

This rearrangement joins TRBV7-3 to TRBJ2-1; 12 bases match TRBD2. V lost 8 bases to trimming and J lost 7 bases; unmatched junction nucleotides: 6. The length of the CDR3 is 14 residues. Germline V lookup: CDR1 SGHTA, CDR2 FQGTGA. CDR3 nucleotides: TGTGCCAGCGGCCGGACTAGCGGGGAAAATGAGCAGTTCTTC. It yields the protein CASGRTSGENEQFF.

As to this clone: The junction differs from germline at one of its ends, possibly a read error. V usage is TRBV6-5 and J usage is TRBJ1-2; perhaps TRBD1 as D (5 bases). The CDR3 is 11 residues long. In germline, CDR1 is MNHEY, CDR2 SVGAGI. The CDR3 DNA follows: TGTGCCAGCATTTACCAGGGTGGCTACACCTTC. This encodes CASIYQGGYTF.

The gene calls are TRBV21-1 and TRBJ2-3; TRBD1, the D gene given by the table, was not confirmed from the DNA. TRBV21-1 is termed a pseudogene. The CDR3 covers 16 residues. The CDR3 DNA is TGTGCCAGCAGCAAAGAGTCAGGGGGGCCCACAGATACGCAGTATTTT. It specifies CASSKESGGPTDTQYF.

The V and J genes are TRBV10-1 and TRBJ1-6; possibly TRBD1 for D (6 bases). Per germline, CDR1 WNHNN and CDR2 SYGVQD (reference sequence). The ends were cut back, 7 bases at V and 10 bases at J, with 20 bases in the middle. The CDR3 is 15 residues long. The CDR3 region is CASNPRGASGSPLHF. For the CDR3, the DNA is TGCGCCAGCAATCCTCGGGGGGCATCGGGATCACCCCTCCACTTT.

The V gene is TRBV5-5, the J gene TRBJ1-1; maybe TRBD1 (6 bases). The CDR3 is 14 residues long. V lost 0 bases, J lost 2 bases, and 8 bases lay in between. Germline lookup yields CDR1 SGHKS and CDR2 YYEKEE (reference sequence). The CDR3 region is CASSLVDSNTEAFF. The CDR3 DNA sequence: TGTGCCAGCAGCTTGGTGGACAGTAACACTGAAGCTTTCTTT.

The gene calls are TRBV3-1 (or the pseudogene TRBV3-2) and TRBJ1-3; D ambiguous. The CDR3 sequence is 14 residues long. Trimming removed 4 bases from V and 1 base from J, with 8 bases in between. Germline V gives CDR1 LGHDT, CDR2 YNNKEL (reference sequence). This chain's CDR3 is CASSPSGSGNTIYF. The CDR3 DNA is TGTGCCAGCAGCCCCTCCGGGTCTGGAAACACCATATATTTT.

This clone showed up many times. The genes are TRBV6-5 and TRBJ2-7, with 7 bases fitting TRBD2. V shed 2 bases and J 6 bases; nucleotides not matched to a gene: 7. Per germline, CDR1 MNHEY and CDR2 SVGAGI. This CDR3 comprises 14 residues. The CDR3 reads CASSYVSGVGEQYF. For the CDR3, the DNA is TGTGCCAGCAGTTACGTCAGCGGGGTCGGCGAGCAGTACTTC.

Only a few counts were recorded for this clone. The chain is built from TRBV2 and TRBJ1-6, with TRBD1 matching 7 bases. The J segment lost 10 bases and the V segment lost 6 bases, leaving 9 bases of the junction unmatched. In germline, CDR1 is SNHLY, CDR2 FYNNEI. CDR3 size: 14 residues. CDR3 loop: CASRSQGTRSPLHF. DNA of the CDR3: TGTGCCAGCAGGTCACAGGGGACCCGCTCACCCCTCCACTTT. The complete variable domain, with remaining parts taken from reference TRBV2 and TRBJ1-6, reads EPEVTQTPSHQVTQMGQEVILRCVPISNHLYFYWYRQILGQKVEFLVSFYNNEISEKSEIFDDQFSVERPDGSNFTLKIRSTKLEDSAMYFCASRSQGTRSPLHFGNGTRLTVT.

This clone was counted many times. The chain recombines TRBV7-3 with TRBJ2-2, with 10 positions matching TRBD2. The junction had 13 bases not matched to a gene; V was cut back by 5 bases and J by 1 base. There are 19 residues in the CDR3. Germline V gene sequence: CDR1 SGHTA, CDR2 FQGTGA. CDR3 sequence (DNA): TGTGCCAGCAGCGCCCAGGTCGGCGTAGCGGGGGGGAACACCGGGGAGCTGTTTTTT. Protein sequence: CASSAQVGVAGGNTGELFF.

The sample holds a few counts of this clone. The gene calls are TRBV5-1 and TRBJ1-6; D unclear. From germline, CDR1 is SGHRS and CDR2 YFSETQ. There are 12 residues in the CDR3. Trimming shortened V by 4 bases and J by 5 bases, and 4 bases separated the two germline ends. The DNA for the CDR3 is TGCGCCAGCAGCACTAATAATTCACCCCTCCACTTT. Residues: CASSTNNSPLHF.

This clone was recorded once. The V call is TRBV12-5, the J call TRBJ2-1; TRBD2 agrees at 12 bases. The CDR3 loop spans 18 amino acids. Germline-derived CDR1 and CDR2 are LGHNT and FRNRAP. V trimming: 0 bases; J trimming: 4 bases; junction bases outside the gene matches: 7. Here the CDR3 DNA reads TGTGCTAGTGGTTTGGTACTTGCTAGCGGGGGGGCTTACAATGAGCAGTTCTTC. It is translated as CASGLVLASGGAYNEQFF.